This TCR beta chain was captured by sequencing in a study of T cell responses to AZD1222 COVID-19 vaccine. Study-wide results and caveats: Across the whole spike, CD4 TCRs peaked at regions 160-218 and 743-854.

A remark on this clone: Its antigen is still unknown.

V lost 6 bases, J lost 4 bases, and 10 bases stayed unmatched. CDR1 and CDR2 (germline): MDHEN, SYDVKM. CDR3 size: 15 residues. The protocol was immunoSEQ multiplex PCR, while the TCRdb copy is restricted to in-frame clones and leaves out a portion. The sample holds under 300,000 clones, approximately 93% seen once. Specimen: peripheral blood, collected on day 0 of AZD1222 vaccination. The rearrangement joins TRBV28 to TRBJ1-1; 8 bases map to TRBD1. The receptor was isolated from an adult in good health. In nucleotides, the CDR3 is TGTGCCAGCAGACTGTCAGGGGGCTGGATCACTGAAGCTTTCTTT. Amino acids: CASRLSGGWITEAFF.